A selection of T cell receptor beta chains follows, all from one sample in a study of T cells after yellow fever vaccination. TCRdb reprocessed the 5' RACE reads with MiXCR, giving one entry per CDR3 protein. The data show under 30,000 distinct CDR3 sequences, 5% seen once. Sequences were derived from CD8+ T cells sorted from PBMCs, sampled 10 days after the yellow fever booster vaccination. These TCRs come from a man in his thirties or forties who received the YFV17D yellow fever vaccine. Each CDR3 is given with its conserved first and last residue. The D gene is left open where the match is weak. Clone size appears in some rows only: once, few, many, or a class for an expanded clone.

CDR3aa: CASSRTSEDTQYF
CDR3nt: TGTGCCAGCAGTCGAACATCCGAGGATACGCAGTATTTT
abundance: many
j_gene: TRBJ2-3
d_gene: -
v_gene: TRBV6-1

CDR3aa: CAITEGLAGGPQTQYF
CDR3nt: TGTGCCATCACCGAAGGACTAGCGGGAGGGCCACAGACCCAGTACTTC
abundance: many
j_gene: TRBJ2-5
d_gene: TRBD2
v_gene: TRBV10-3

CDR3aa: CASSEAGQRRLYNEQFF
CDR3nt: TGTGCCAGCAGTGAAGCGGGACAACGAAGGCTTTACAATGAGCAGTTCTTC
abundance: many
j_gene: TRBJ2-1
d_gene: -
v_gene: TRBV2

CDR3aa: CASSTSSGPPENEQFF
CDR3nt: TGTGCCAGCAGCACCAGCAGCGGGCCCCCTGAGAATGAGCAGTTCTTC
abundance: many
j_gene: TRBJ2-1
d_gene: -
v_gene: TRBV27

CDR3aa: CASSSPTASSPLGYEQYF
CDR3nt: TGTGCCAGCAGTTCCCCGACAGCCTCGTCACCTTTGGGCTACGAGCAGTACTTC
abundance: many
j_gene: TRBJ2-7
d_gene: -
v_gene: TRBV28

CDR3aa: CAWSQPKFPSHEQYF
CDR3nt: TGTGCCTGGAGTCAACCGAAGTTCCCGAGCCACGAGCAGTACTTC
abundance: many
j_gene: TRBJ2-7
d_gene: -
v_gene: TRBV30

CDR3aa: CASSFSTWVDSYNEQFF
CDR3nt: TGTGCCAGCAGCTTCTCGACTTGGGTCGACTCCTACAATGAGCAGTTCTTC
abundance: many
j_gene: TRBJ2-1
d_gene: -
v_gene: TRBV11-2

CDR3aa: CASSQGDLADTQYF
CDR3nt: TGCGCCAGCAGCCAAGGGGACCTCGCGGATACGCAGTATTTT
abundance: many
j_gene: TRBJ2-3
d_gene: -
v_gene: TRBV4-3

CDR3aa: CASTPQGSGSLETQYF
CDR3nt: TGCGCCAGCACCCCGCAGGGTAGCGGGAGTTTAGAGACCCAGTACTTC
abundance: many
j_gene: TRBJ2-5
d_gene: TRBD2
v_gene: TRBV5-1

CDR3aa: CSAESGMLGSYEQYF
CDR3nt: TGCAGTGCTGAGTCCGGTATGTTAGGTTCCTACGAGCAGTACTTC
abundance: many
j_gene: TRBJ2-7
d_gene: -
v_gene: TRBV20-1

CDR3aa: CASKRGENEQYF
CDR3nt: TGTGCCAGCAAGAGGGGTGAGAACGAGCAGTACTTC
abundance: many
j_gene: TRBJ2-7
d_gene: -
v_gene: TRBV21-1

CDR3aa: CASSQVDRIPDTQYF
CDR3nt: TGTGCCAGCAGCCAAGTCGACAGGATCCCAGATACGCAGTATTTT
abundance: many
j_gene: TRBJ2-3
d_gene: -
v_gene: TRBV14

CDR3aa: CASSGYGGYEQYF
CDR3nt: TGTGCCAGCAGTGGGTACGGCGGCTACGAGCAGTACTTC
abundance: many
j_gene: TRBJ2-7
d_gene: -
v_gene: TRBV27

CDR3aa: CASSQVPDGQYF
CDR3nt: TGTGCCAGCAGCCAAGTCCCAGACGGGCAGTACTTC
abundance: many
j_gene: TRBJ2-7
d_gene: -
v_gene: TRBV3-1

CDR3aa: CASSRREGSGQIYEQYF
CDR3nt: TGCGCCAGCAGTCGACGGGAGGGATCGGGACAGATCTACGAGCAGTACTTC
abundance: many
j_gene: TRBJ2-7
d_gene: -
v_gene: TRBV23-1

CDR3aa: CASSLGKGYEQYF
CDR3nt: TGTGCCAGCAGCTTAGGGAAGGGCTACGAGCAGTACTTC
abundance: many
j_gene: TRBJ2-7
d_gene: -
v_gene: TRBV11-2

CDR3aa: CSVTPPGTSGSRLDNEQFF
CDR3nt: TGCAGCGTCACCCCGCCCGGGACTAGCGGGAGTCGGTTAGACAATGAGCAGTTCTTC
abundance: many
j_gene: TRBJ2-1
d_gene: TRBD2
v_gene: TRBV29-1

CDR3aa: CASSFAMGETQYF
CDR3nt: TGCGCCAGCAGCTTCGCTATGGGGGAGACCCAGTACTTC
abundance: many
j_gene: TRBJ2-5
d_gene: -
v_gene: TRBV5-1

CDR3aa: CASTGGKDYNEQFF
CDR3nt: TGTGCCAGCACCGGTGGGAAGGATTACAATGAGCAGTTCTTC
abundance: many
j_gene: TRBJ2-1
d_gene: -
v_gene: TRBV7-2

CDR3aa: CSATDQGAEAFF
CDR3nt: TGCAGTGCTACTGATCAGGGTGCTGAAGCTTTCTTT
abundance: many
j_gene: TRBJ1-1
d_gene: -
v_gene: TRBV20-1

CDR3aa: CASSYNPGIAKNIQYF
CDR3nt: TGTGCCAGCAGTTACAATCCGGGGATAGCCAAAAACATTCAGTACTTC
abundance: many
j_gene: TRBJ2-4
d_gene: -
v_gene: TRBV6-5

CDR3aa: CASSEGGGPQHF
CDR3nt: TGTGCCAGCAGTGAGGGTGGAGGGCCCCAGCATTTT
abundance: many
j_gene: TRBJ1-5
d_gene: -
v_gene: TRBV25-1

CDR3aa: CASSLDAVGSNQPQHF
CDR3nt: TGCGCCAGCAGCTTGGACGCCGTGGGAAGCAATCAGCCCCAGCATTTT
abundance: many
j_gene: TRBJ1-5
d_gene: -
v_gene: TRBV5-1

CDR3aa: CATSRDLLEGEQYF
CDR3nt: TGTGCCACCAGCAGAGATCTCCTCGAGGGGGAGCAGTACTTC
abundance: many
j_gene: TRBJ2-7
d_gene: -
v_gene: TRBV15

CDR3aa: CASTLAGSTDTQYF
CDR3nt: TGTGCCAGCACCCTAGCGGGAAGCACAGATACGCAGTATTTT
abundance: many
j_gene: TRBJ2-3
d_gene: TRBD2
v_gene: TRBV3-1

CDR3aa: CSARSGQLAKNIQYF
CDR3nt: TGCAGTGCTAGGAGCGGCCAGTTAGCCAAAAACATTCAGTACTTC
abundance: many
j_gene: TRBJ2-4
d_gene: -
v_gene: TRBV20-1

CDR3aa: CSARPHEGPYTGELFF
CDR3nt: TGCAGTGCTAGACCCCACGAAGGGCCATACACCGGGGAGCTGTTTTTT
abundance: many
j_gene: TRBJ2-2
d_gene: -
v_gene: TRBV20-1

CDR3aa: CSAQSRTSGYEQYF
CDR3nt: TGCAGTGCTCAGTCGAGGACTAGCGGTTACGAGCAGTACTTC
abundance: many
j_gene: TRBJ2-7
d_gene: TRBD2
v_gene: TRBV20-1

CDR3aa: CASSQDGVGGATDTQYF
CDR3nt: TGCGCCAGCAGCCAAGATGGAGTGGGGGGGGCGACAGATACGCAGTATTTT
abundance: many
j_gene: TRBJ2-3
d_gene: -
v_gene: TRBV4-3

CDR3aa: CASSSGPDYTF
CDR3nt: TGTGCCAGCAGCTCCGGACCGGACTACACCTTC
abundance: many
j_gene: TRBJ1-2
d_gene: -
v_gene: TRBV7-9

CDR3aa: CASSSGTGAGYTF
CDR3nt: TGTGCCAGCAGCTCCGGGACAGGGGCAGGCTACACCTTC
abundance: many
j_gene: TRBJ1-2
d_gene: TRBD1
v_gene: TRBV28

CDR3aa: CASSFIPTSYNEQFF
CDR3nt: TGTGCCAGCAGCTTCATTCCAACCTCCTACAATGAGCAGTTCTTC
abundance: many
j_gene: TRBJ2-1
d_gene: -
v_gene: TRBV7-9

CDR3aa: CASRSREPGAYEHYF
CDR3nt: TGTGCCAGCAGATCCCGGGAGCCAGGGGCTTACGAGCATTACTTC
abundance: -
j_gene: TRBJ2-7
d_gene: -
v_gene: TRBV2

CDR3aa: CASSQDLAPGELFF
CDR3nt: TGTGCCAGCAGCCAAGACCTAGCGCCCGGGGAGCTGTTTTTT
abundance: many
j_gene: TRBJ2-2
d_gene: -
v_gene: TRBV14

CDR3aa: CASYVSEGGYEQYF
CDR3nt: TGCGCCAGTTACGTCTCGGAGGGGGGCTACGAGCAGTACTTC
abundance: many
j_gene: TRBJ2-7
d_gene: -
v_gene: TRBV10-2

CDR3aa: CAGSLQETQYF
CDR3nt: TGCGCCGGCAGCCTCCAAGAGACCCAGTACTTC
abundance: -
j_gene: TRBJ2-5
d_gene: -
v_gene: TRBV5-1

CDR3aa: CASTLSPGELFF
CDR3nt: TGCGCCAGCACCTTATCACCCGGGGAGCTGTTTTTT
abundance: many
j_gene: TRBJ2-2
d_gene: -
v_gene: TRBV5-1

CDR3aa: CASSPFAGVDTQYF
CDR3nt: TGTGCCAGCAGTCCCTTTGCGGGAGTTGATACGCAGTATTTT
abundance: many
j_gene: TRBJ2-3
d_gene: TRBD2
v_gene: TRBV27

CDR3aa: CATTGTSGTHEQFF
CDR3nt: TGCGCCACAACTGGGACTAGCGGGACTCATGAGCAGTTCTTC
abundance: many
j_gene: TRBJ2-1
d_gene: TRBD2
v_gene: TRBV5-1

CDR3aa: CASSLADRVRETQYF
CDR3nt: TGTGCCAGCAGCTTGGCAGACAGGGTTAGAGAGACCCAGTACTTC
abundance: many
j_gene: TRBJ2-5
d_gene: TRBD1
v_gene: TRBV7-6

CDR3aa: CATSRARGNTEAFF
CDR3nt: TGTGCCACCAGCAGAGCCCGGGGGAACACTGAAGCTTTCTTT
abundance: few
j_gene: TRBJ1-1
d_gene: -
v_gene: TRBV15

CDR3aa: CASSPTRGTEAFF
CDR3nt: TGTGCCAGCAGCCCTACGCGGGGCACTGAAGCTTTCTTT
abundance: many
j_gene: TRBJ1-1
d_gene: -
v_gene: TRBV12-3/TRBV12-4

CDR3aa: CASIPPAVRETQYF
CDR3nt: TGTGCCAGCATTCCCCCGGCGGTCCGCGAGACCCAGTACTTC
abundance: many
j_gene: TRBJ2-5
d_gene: -
v_gene: TRBV6-1

CDR3aa: CASRKTRRGTGELFF
CDR3nt: TGTGCCAGCAGGAAGACTAGGAGGGGCACCGGGGAGCTGTTTTTT
abundance: many
j_gene: TRBJ2-2
d_gene: -
v_gene: TRBV6-1

CDR3aa: CASSPFSGASYEQYF
CDR3nt: TGTGCCAGCAGTCCATTTTCGGGAGCGTCCTACGAGCAGTACTTC
abundance: many
j_gene: TRBJ2-7
d_gene: -
v_gene: TRBV27

CDR3aa: CSARDYLAGDTGELFF
CDR3nt: TGCAGTGCTAGAGATTACCTAGCGGGAGACACCGGGGAGCTGTTTTTT
abundance: many
j_gene: TRBJ2-2
d_gene: TRBD2
v_gene: TRBV20-1

CDR3aa: CASSVGLAGGSYEQYF
CDR3nt: TGTGCCAGCAGCGTCGGACTAGCGGGAGGGTCCTACGAGCAGTACTTC
abundance: many
j_gene: TRBJ2-7
d_gene: TRBD2
v_gene: TRBV9

CDR3aa: CASSLENEQYF
CDR3nt: TGCGCCAGCAGCTTGGAGAACGAGCAGTACTTC
abundance: many
j_gene: TRBJ2-7
d_gene: -
v_gene: TRBV5-1

CDR3aa: CASSLAILVLGANEQFF
CDR3nt: TGTGCCAGCAGCTTAGCAATACTAGTATTGGGGGCCAATGAGCAGTTCTTC
abundance: many
j_gene: TRBJ2-1
d_gene: -
v_gene: TRBV7-9

CDR3aa: CASTGRSQLVADTGELFF
CDR3nt: TGTGCCAGCACTGGGAGGAGCCAGCTTGTAGCGGACACCGGGGAGCTGTTTTTT
abundance: many
j_gene: TRBJ2-2
d_gene: -
v_gene: TRBV7-8

CDR3aa: CASSPRTSGTEQFF
CDR3nt: TGTGCCAGCAGCCCAAGGACTAGCGGGACTGAGCAGTTCTTC
abundance: many
j_gene: TRBJ2-1
d_gene: TRBD2
v_gene: TRBV5-4

CDR3aa: CASSTPVASGRRSYNEQFF
CDR3nt: TGTGCCAGTAGTACCCCCGTTGCGAGCGGGAGGCGGTCCTACAATGAGCAGTTCTTC
abundance: many
j_gene: TRBJ2-1
d_gene: TRBD2
v_gene: TRBV19

CDR3aa: CASSLVGPRLAGEGLQETQYF
CDR3nt: TGTGCCAGCAGCTTAGTAGGACCCCGACTAGCGGGAGAGGGCCTCCAAGAGACCCAGTACTTC
abundance: many
j_gene: TRBJ2-5
d_gene: TRBD2
v_gene: TRBV11-1

CDR3aa: CASSYGLGLTTSSYEQYF
CDR3nt: TGTGCCAGCAGTTATGGTTTGGGGCTAACAACGAGCTCCTACGAGCAGTACTTC
abundance: many
j_gene: TRBJ2-7
d_gene: -
v_gene: TRBV12-3/TRBV12-4

CDR3aa: CASSSFTGRPPSETQYF
CDR3nt: TGTGCCAGCAGTTCCTTTACCGGGCGCCCTCCTTCCGAGACCCAGTACTTC
abundance: many
j_gene: TRBJ2-5
d_gene: -
v_gene: TRBV27

CDR3aa: CASSALGSSGSDYEQFF
CDR3nt: TGCGCCAGCAGCGCCTTAGGGTCTAGCGGATCGGACTATGAGCAGTTCTTC
abundance: many
j_gene: TRBJ2-1
d_gene: TRBD2
v_gene: TRBV4-3

CDR3aa: CASSLEQGAYYEQYF
CDR3nt: TGTGCCAGCAGCTTAGAACAGGGGGCTTACTACGAGCAGTACTTC
abundance: many
j_gene: TRBJ2-7
d_gene: TRBD1
v_gene: TRBV11-2

CDR3aa: CASSSAGLLYEQYF
CDR3nt: TGTGCCAGCAGTTCCGCGGGGTTGCTGTACGAGCAGTACTTC
abundance: many
j_gene: TRBJ2-7
d_gene: -
v_gene: TRBV28

CDR3aa: CASLGQTNTGELFF
CDR3nt: TGTGCCAGCTTGGGACAAACGAACACCGGGGAGCTGTTTTTT
abundance: many
j_gene: TRBJ2-2
d_gene: -
v_gene: TRBV2